Listed below are T cell receptor beta chains from one sample, sequenced in a study of Ad26.COV2.S vaccination and SARS-CoV-2 variants. Measured with immunoSEQ multiplex PCR; TCRdb has only the in-frame clones, and not every one. The sample yields about 420,000 clones, around nine tenths seen once. Material: peripheral blood, obtained in a trial of Ad26.COV2.S vaccine versus placebo. Receptor source: a person between 18 and 65 years old who received the Ad26.COV2.S COVID-19 vaccine or a placebo. Each CDR3 is given with its conserved first and last residue. The order of the fields is CDR3 protein, CDR3 DNA, clone size, D gene, J gene, V gene. The D gene is left open where the match is weak. Not all rows give a size; the values are once, few, many and, for expanded clones, a class.

CDR3 protein: CASSTRTGYEQYF
CDR3 DNA: TGCGCCAGCAGCACCCGGACAGGCTACGAGCAGTACTTC
clone size: NA
D gene: TRBD1
J gene: TRBJ2-7
V gene: TRBV5-1

CDR3 protein: CSASGRGLPNSNNEQFF
CDR3 DNA: TGCAGTGCAAGTGGCAGGGGCCTACCTAATTCTAACAATGAGCAGTTCTTC
clone size: NA
D gene: NA
J gene: TRBJ2-1
V gene: TRBV20-1

CDR3 protein: CASSLSGTYEQYF
CDR3 DNA: TGTGCCAGCAGCTTGAGCGGGACCTACGAGCAGTACTTC
clone size: NA
D gene: TRBD2
J gene: TRBJ2-7
V gene: TRBV7-3

CDR3 protein: CASSQEIPGRAKNIQYF
CDR3 DNA: TGCGCCAGCAGCCAAGAAATCCCAGGTAGAGCCAAAAACATTCAGTACTTC
clone size: NA
D gene: NA
J gene: TRBJ2-4
V gene: TRBV4-1

CDR3 protein: CASSLAAGPNTGELFF
CDR3 DNA: TGTGCCAGCAGCTTAGCTGCAGGCCCGAACACCGGGGAGCTGTTTTTT
clone size: NA
D gene: NA
J gene: TRBJ2-2
V gene: TRBV7-2

CDR3 protein: CASSRRDIAYEQYF
CDR3 DNA: TGCGCCAGCAGCCGCCGGGACATCGCCTACGAGCAGTACTTC
clone size: NA
D gene: NA
J gene: TRBJ2-7
V gene: TRBV5-1

CDR3 protein: CASSPQVRWEQYF
CDR3 DNA: TGTGCCAGCAGCCCTCAGGTCCGTTGGGAGCAGTACTTC
clone size: NA
D gene: NA
J gene: TRBJ2-7
V gene: TRBV7-9

CDR3 protein: CASSLDREGYGYTF
CDR3 DNA: TGTGCCAGCAGCTTAGACAGGGAGGGGTATGGCTACACCTTC
clone size: NA
D gene: NA
J gene: TRBJ1-2
V gene: TRBV7-2

CDR3 protein: CASSLTSTGNTEAFF
CDR3 DNA: TGCGCCAGCAGCTTAACCTCGACAGGGAACACTGAAGCTTTCTTT
clone size: NA
D gene: NA
J gene: TRBJ1-1
V gene: TRBV5-1

CDR3 protein: CASSELAGGGQPQHF
CDR3 DNA: TGTGCCAGCAGTGAACTGGCAGGTGGTGGACAGCCCCAGCATTTT
clone size: NA
D gene: NA
J gene: TRBJ1-5
V gene: TRBV6-1

CDR3 protein: CASSGRTYGNTIYF
CDR3 DNA: TGTGCCAGCAGTGGCCGAACGTATGGTAACACCATATATTTT
clone size: NA
D gene: NA
J gene: TRBJ1-3
V gene: TRBV6-6

CDR3 protein: CASSPPYGVYEQYF
CDR3 DNA: TGTGCCAGCTCACCACCATACGGCGTCTACGAGCAGTACTTC
clone size: NA
D gene: NA
J gene: TRBJ2-7
V gene: TRBV18

CDR3 protein: CAWKTGGNSPLHF
CDR3 DNA: TGTGCCTGGAAGACAGGGGGCAATTCACCCCTCCACTTT
clone size: NA
D gene: TRBD1
J gene: TRBJ1-6
V gene: TRBV30

CDR3 protein: CASKGGRLFETQYF
CDR3 DNA: TGTGCCAGCAAGGGGGGGCGGTTATTTGAGACCCAGTACTTC
clone size: NA
D gene: NA
J gene: TRBJ2-5
V gene: TRBV27

CDR3 protein: CASRISATNEKLFF
CDR3 DNA: TGTGCCAGCAGGATAAGTGCAACTAATGAAAAACTGTTTTTT
clone size: NA
D gene: NA
J gene: TRBJ1-4
V gene: TRBV6-5

CDR3 protein: CASSVGRGDNSPLHF
CDR3 DNA: TGTGCCAGTAGCGTAGGCCGAGGGGATAATTCACCCCTCCACTTT
clone size: NA
D gene: NA
J gene: TRBJ1-6
V gene: TRBV2

CDR3 protein: CASSFRDSDVNYGYTF
CDR3 DNA: TGTGCCAGCAGTTTCCGGGACAGCGACGTTAACTATGGCTACACCTTC
clone size: NA
D gene: TRBD1
J gene: TRBJ1-2
V gene: TRBV6-5

CDR3 protein: CASSNQGRVPGPETQYF
CDR3 DNA: TGCGCCAGCAGCAATCAAGGCAGGGTCCCGGGGCCGGAGACCCAGTACTTC
clone size: once
D gene: NA
J gene: TRBJ2-5
V gene: TRBV4-1

CDR3 protein: CASSLAAAEQFF
CDR3 DNA: TGTGCCAGCAGTTTAGCGGCAGCCGAGCAGTTCTTC
clone size: NA
D gene: NA
J gene: TRBJ2-1
V gene: TRBV12-3/TRBV12-4

CDR3 protein: CASSDPGERNTIYF
CDR3 DNA: TGTGCCAGCAGTGACCCAGGGGAGAGAAACACCATATATTTT
clone size: NA
D gene: NA
J gene: TRBJ1-3
V gene: TRBV6-1

CDR3 protein: CATSDLRTPPQDTQYF
CDR3 DNA: TGTGCCACCAGTGATTTGCGGACACCACCCCAAGATACGCAGTATTTT
clone size: NA
D gene: NA
J gene: TRBJ2-3
V gene: TRBV24-1

CDR3 protein: CASSERLGATVGTQYF
CDR3 DNA: TGCGCCAGCAGTGAAAGACTAGGGGCTACCGTCGGGACGCAGTATTTT
clone size: NA
D gene: NA
J gene: TRBJ2-3
V gene: TRBV10-2

CDR3 protein: CASSLTTNSAGELFF
CDR3 DNA: TGCGCCAGCAGCTTGACTACGAATTCCGCCGGGGAGCTGTTTTTT
clone size: NA
D gene: NA
J gene: TRBJ2-2
V gene: TRBV5-1

CDR3 protein: CASSPFLGLHF
CDR3 DNA: TGTGCCAGCAGTCCTTTTCTAGGCCTCCACTTT
clone size: few
D gene: NA
J gene: TRBJ1-6
V gene: TRBV2

CDR3 protein: CASSMLASTDTQYF
CDR3 DNA: TGTGCCAGCAGTATGCTTGCTAGCACAGATACGCAGTATTTT
clone size: NA
D gene: NA
J gene: TRBJ2-3
V gene: TRBV28

CDR3 protein: CASSPISQSRAGYTF
CDR3 DNA: TGTGCCAGCAGCCCCATCTCACAAAGCAGGGCCGGCTACACCTTC
clone size: NA
D gene: NA
J gene: TRBJ1-2
V gene: TRBV7-9

CDR3 protein: CASSVGALFTEQYF
CDR3 DNA: TGTGCCAGCAGCGTAGGGGCACTCTTCACCGAGCAGTACTTC
clone size: once
D gene: NA
J gene: TRBJ2-7
V gene: TRBV9

CDR3 protein: CASSLSQDGAYEQYF
CDR3 DNA: TGTGCCAGTAGTCTATCCCAGGACGGGGCCTACGAGCAGTACTTC
clone size: once
D gene: NA
J gene: TRBJ2-7
V gene: TRBV19

CDR3 protein: CASSLAGTLVLNEQFF
CDR3 DNA: TGTGCCAGCAGCTTAGCTGGGACCCTCGTTCTCAATGAGCAGTTCTTC
clone size: NA
D gene: NA
J gene: TRBJ2-1
V gene: TRBV7-2

CDR3 protein: CASSLTGSADQPQHF
CDR3 DNA: TGTGCCAGCAGTTTGACAGGGAGTGCGGATCAGCCCCAGCATTTT
clone size: NA
D gene: TRBD1
J gene: TRBJ1-5
V gene: TRBV7-8

CDR3 protein: CAISDPRASDTQYF
CDR3 DNA: TGTGCCATCAGTGATCCGAGGGCTTCCGATACGCAGTATTTT
clone size: NA
D gene: NA
J gene: TRBJ2-3
V gene: TRBV10-3

CDR3 protein: CASRAGPNQPQHF
CDR3 DNA: TGTGCCAGCAGGGCAGGGCCCAATCAGCCCCAGCATTTT
clone size: once
D gene: NA
J gene: TRBJ1-5
V gene: TRBV2

CDR3 protein: CATREGLRANYGYTF
CDR3 DNA: TGTGCCACCCGGGAGGGGCTCCGAGCTAACTATGGCTACACCTTC
clone size: NA
D gene: NA
J gene: TRBJ1-2
V gene: TRBV2

CDR3 protein: CASSQELRGPALYEQYF
CDR3 DNA: TGCGCCAGCAGCCAAGAGTTAAGGGGGCCAGCTCTCTACGAGCAGTACTTC
clone size: NA
D gene: TRBD1
J gene: TRBJ2-7
V gene: TRBV4-3

CDR3 protein: CASSVSWGGRTGELFF
CDR3 DNA: TGTGCCAGCAGCGTATCCTGGGGGGGCCGAACCGGGGAGCTGTTTTTT
clone size: NA
D gene: NA
J gene: TRBJ2-2
V gene: TRBV9

CDR3 protein: CAISEPDLIGQETQYF
CDR3 DNA: TGTGCCATCAGTGAGCCTGACTTGATTGGGCAAGAGACCCAGTACTTC
clone size: NA
D gene: NA
J gene: TRBJ2-5
V gene: TRBV10-3

CDR3 protein: CASSFGPEAFF
CDR3 DNA: TGTGCCAGCAGCTTCGGCCCTGAAGCTTTCTTT
clone size: NA
D gene: NA
J gene: TRBJ1-1
V gene: TRBV7-9

CDR3 protein: CASSLSLATEAFF
CDR3 DNA: TGTGCCAGCAGTTTATCGTTAGCCACTGAAGCTTTCTTT
clone size: few
D gene: NA
J gene: TRBJ1-1
V gene: TRBV27

CDR3 protein: CASSQDYGGTYEQYF
CDR3 DNA: TGTGCCAGCAGCCAAGATTACGGGGGGACCTACGAGCAGTACTTC
clone size: NA
D gene: TRBD2
J gene: TRBJ2-7
V gene: TRBV3-1/TRBV3-2

CDR3 protein: CASRRQGEAFF
CDR3 DNA: TGTGCCAGCAGGCGACAAGGAGAAGCTTTCTTT
clone size: NA
D gene: NA
J gene: TRBJ1-1
V gene: TRBV2

CDR3 protein: CASSLRFGSYEQYF
CDR3 DNA: TGTGCCAGCAGTTTACGGTTTGGGTCCTACGAGCAGTACTTC
clone size: NA
D gene: NA
J gene: TRBJ2-7
V gene: TRBV27

CDR3 protein: CASSHHAGTRSYEQYF
CDR3 DNA: TGTGCCAGCAGTCACCACGCTGGGACCCGCTCCTACGAGCAGTACTTC
clone size: NA
D gene: NA
J gene: TRBJ2-7
V gene: TRBV3-1/TRBV3-2

CDR3 protein: CASSGKSSYNSPLHF
CDR3 DNA: TGTGCCAGCAGCGGAAAAAGCTCCTATAATTCACCCCTCCACTTT
clone size: NA
D gene: NA
J gene: TRBJ1-6
V gene: TRBV9

CDR3 protein: CASSRGTTDTQYF
CDR3 DNA: TGTGCCAGCAGCCGCGGGACGACAGATACGCAGTATTTT
clone size: once
D gene: NA
J gene: TRBJ2-3
V gene: TRBV5-5

CDR3 protein: CASSRLEVETQYF
CDR3 DNA: TGTGCCAGCAGCCGCCTGGAGGTGGAGACCCAGTACTTC
clone size: NA
D gene: NA
J gene: TRBJ2-5
V gene: TRBV12-3/TRBV12-4

CDR3 protein: CATKRGRNTEAFF
CDR3 DNA: TGTGCCACCAAGAGAGGCAGGAACACTGAAGCTTTCTTT
clone size: many
D gene: NA
J gene: TRBJ1-1
V gene: TRBV24-1

CDR3 protein: CAIRTPTGDYEQYF
CDR3 DNA: TGTGCCATCAGGACTCCGACAGGGGACTACGAGCAGTACTTC
clone size: NA
D gene: TRBD1
J gene: TRBJ2-7
V gene: TRBV10-3

CDR3 protein: CASRLAGGTGELFF
CDR3 DNA: TGTGCCAGCAGACTAGCGGGGGGGACCGGGGAGCTGTTTTTT
clone size: NA
D gene: TRBD2
J gene: TRBJ2-2
V gene: TRBV28

CDR3 protein: CASSWNRDEKLFF
CDR3 DNA: TGTGCCAGCAGCTGGAACAGGGATGAAAAACTGTTTTTT
clone size: NA
D gene: NA
J gene: TRBJ1-4
V gene: TRBV3-1/TRBV3-2

CDR3 protein: CASSLERYSTDTQYF
CDR3 DNA: TGTGCCAGCAGTTTAGAGCGATATAGCACAGATACGCAGTATTTT
clone size: NA
D gene: NA
J gene: TRBJ2-3
V gene: TRBV27

CDR3 protein: CATSRLTGSSSETQYF
CDR3 DNA: TGTGCCACCAGCAGACTGACAGGTTCATCTTCGGAGACCCAGTACTTC
clone size: NA
D gene: NA
J gene: TRBJ2-5
V gene: TRBV15